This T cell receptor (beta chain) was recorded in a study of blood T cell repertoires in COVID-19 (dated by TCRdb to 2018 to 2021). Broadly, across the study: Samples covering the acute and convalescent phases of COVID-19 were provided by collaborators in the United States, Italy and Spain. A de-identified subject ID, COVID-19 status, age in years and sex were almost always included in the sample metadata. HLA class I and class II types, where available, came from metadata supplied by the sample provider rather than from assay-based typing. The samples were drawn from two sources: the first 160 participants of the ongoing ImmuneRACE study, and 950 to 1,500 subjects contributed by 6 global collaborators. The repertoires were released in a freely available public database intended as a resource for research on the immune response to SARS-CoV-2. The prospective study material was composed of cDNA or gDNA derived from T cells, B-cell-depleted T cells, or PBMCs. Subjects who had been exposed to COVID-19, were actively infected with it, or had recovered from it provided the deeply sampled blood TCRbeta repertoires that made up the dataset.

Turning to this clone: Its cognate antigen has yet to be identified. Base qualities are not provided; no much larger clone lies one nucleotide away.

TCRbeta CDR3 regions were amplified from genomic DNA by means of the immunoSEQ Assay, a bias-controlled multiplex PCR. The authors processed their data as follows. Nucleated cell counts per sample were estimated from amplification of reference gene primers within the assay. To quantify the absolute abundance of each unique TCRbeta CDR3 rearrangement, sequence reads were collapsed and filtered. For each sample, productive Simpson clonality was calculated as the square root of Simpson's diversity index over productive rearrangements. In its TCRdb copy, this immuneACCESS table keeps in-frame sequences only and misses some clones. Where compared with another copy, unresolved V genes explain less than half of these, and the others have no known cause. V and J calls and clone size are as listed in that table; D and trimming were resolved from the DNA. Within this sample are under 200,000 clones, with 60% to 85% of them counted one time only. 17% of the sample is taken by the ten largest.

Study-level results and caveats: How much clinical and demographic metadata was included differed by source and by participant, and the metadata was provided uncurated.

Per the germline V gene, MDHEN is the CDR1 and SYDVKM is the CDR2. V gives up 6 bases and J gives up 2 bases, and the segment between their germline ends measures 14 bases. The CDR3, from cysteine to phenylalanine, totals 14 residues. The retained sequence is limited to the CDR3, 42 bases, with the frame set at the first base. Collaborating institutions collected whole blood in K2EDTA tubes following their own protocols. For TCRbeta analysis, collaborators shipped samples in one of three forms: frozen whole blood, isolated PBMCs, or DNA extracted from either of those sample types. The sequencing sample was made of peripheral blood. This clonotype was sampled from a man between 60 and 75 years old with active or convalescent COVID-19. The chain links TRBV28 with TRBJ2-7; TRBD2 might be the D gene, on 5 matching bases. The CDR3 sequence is CASRAEGRTYEQYF. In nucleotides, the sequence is TGTGCCAGCAGGGCTGAGGGCCGAACCTACGAGCAGTACTTC.